A single sample is the source of the 16 T cell receptor beta chains below, sequenced in a study of Ad26.COV2.S vaccination and SARS-CoV-2 variants. Sequenced by immunoSEQ multiplex PCR; TCRdb stores in-frame clones only, minus some. The sample includes around 450,000 clones, around 90% of them seen just once. Treatment in this sample: some 19 received Ad26.COV2.S at low or high dose, single or two shots; about 5 received placebo; per-sample allocation not given. Sampling took place 63 days after the first vaccine or placebo injection. The specimen comprised peripheral blood, sampled in a trial of Ad26.COV2.S vaccine versus placebo. The receptors here all came from a person aged 18-65 years who received the Ad26.COV2.S COVID-19 vaccine or a placebo.

This clone was counted only a few times. This chain links TRBV29-1 with TRBJ1-1; 8 nucleotides match TRBD1. The V and J ends lost 8 bases and 11 bases, in that order; junction bases with no gene match: 13. The germline gives CDR1 SQVTM, CDR2 ANQGSEA. The length of the CDR3 is 12 residues. DNA for the CDR3: TGCAGCTCAGGCCTTACAGGGGGGATGGCTTTCTTT. As protein: CSSGLTGGMAFF.

This chain links TRBV6-1 with TRBJ1-5; D gene uncertain. This CDR3 contains 17 residues. The V gene lost 1 base and the J gene lost 1 base, with 14 bases spanning the gap. Germline CDR1 is MNHNS and CDR2 is SASEGT. The chain's CDR3 is CASSEVWGTRSNQPQHF. The CDR3, as DNA: TGTGCCAGCAGTGAAGTATGGGGTACTCGGAGCAATCAGCCCCAGCATTTT.

This chain links TRBV6-2 or TRBV6-3 with TRBJ1-1; maybe TRBD1 (5 bases). Germline V gene lookup returns CDR1 MNHEY and CDR2 SVGEGT. CDR3 length: 14 residues. V was cut by 5 bases and J by 0 bases, with 10 bases left in between. The CDR3 reads CASSMTALNTEAFF. CDR3 sequence (DNA): TGTGCCAGCAGTATGACAGCCTTGAACACTGAAGCTTTCTTT.

This sequence joins TRBV11-3 and TRBJ2-2; TRBD1 matches 10 bases. Looked up from germline, CDR1 is SGHNT and CDR2 is YENEEA. The CDR3 is made up of 15 amino acids. The J segment lost 6 bases and the V segment lost 3 bases, leaving 4 bases of the junction unmatched. This CDR3 reads CASSLTGGASGELFF. The CDR3 DNA reads as TGTGCCAGCAGCTTGACAGGGGGCGCTTCCGGGGAGCTGTTTTTT. Full variable domain (rest looked up from reference TRBV11-3 and TRBJ2-2): EAGVVQSPRYKIIEKKQPVAFWCNPISGHNTLYWYLQNLGQGPELLIRYENEEAVDDSQLPKDRFSAERLKGVDSTLKIQPAELGDSAVYLCASSLTGGASGELFFGEGSRLTVL.

The chain links TRBV18 to TRBJ2-7; D could derive from TRBD1 or TRBD2 (6 bases each). The germline V gene encodes CDR1 KGHSH and CDR2 LQKENI. The germline V and J ends were trimmed by 1 base and 2 bases, with 9 bases remaining between them. The length of the CDR3 is 14 residues. CDR3 protein: CASSPRGAAYEQYF. The CDR3 DNA reads TGTGCCAGCTCACCACGGGGGGCGGCCTACGAGCAGTACTTC.

V gene TRBV18 combines with J gene TRBJ1-4, with D possibly being TRBD1 (5 bases). The germline gives CDR1 KGHSH, CDR2 LQKENI. Trimming shortened V by 1 base and J by 0 bases, and 15 bases separated the two germline ends. CDR3 length: 18 residues. The CDR3 loop is CASSPLRGTPATNEKLFF. CDR3 bases: TGTGCCAGCTCACCACTTCGGGGGACGCCAGCAACTAATGAAAAACTGTTTTTT.

The chain recombines TRBV6-2 or TRBV6-3 with TRBJ2-7; weak D call: TRBD1 (6 bases). The length of the CDR3 is 15 residues. Deletions cut 2 bases from V and 3 bases from J, with 14 bases between. The germline CDR1 and CDR2 sequences are MNHEY and SVGEGT. For the CDR3, the DNA is TGTGCCAGCAGTTACCCCGGACAGAATGACTACGAGCAGTACTTC. Its protein product is CASSYPGQNDYEQYF.

The V call is TRBV30, the J call TRBJ2-7; 7 nucleotides align to TRBD2. Germline CDR1 GTSNPN, CDR2 SVGIG (reference sequence). The trim removed 2 bases at V and 2 bases at J, leaving 3 bases unmatched. CDR3 length equals 13 residues. The chain's CDR3 is CAWSTGLTYEQYF. In DNA form, the CDR3 reads TGTGCCTGGAGTACGGGACTAACCTACGAGCAGTACTTC.

This clone was observed once. The chain links TRBV19 to TRBJ2-7; TRBD2 agrees at 7 bases. Per germline, CDR1 LNHDA and CDR2 SQIVND (reference sequence). This CDR3 comprises 13 residues. After removal of 1 base from V and 7 bases from J, the junction contained 4 bases not matched to a gene. The DNA for the CDR3 is TGTGCCAGTAGTATAGCGGGAGGAGGAGAGCAGTACTTC. This codes for CASSIAGGGEQYF.

This chain links TRBV2 with TRBJ2-7; D gene uncertain. Trimming stripped 9 bases from V and 6 bases from J, with 18 bases between. CDR1 is SNHLY and CDR2 is FYNNEI in the germline V gene. The CDR3 runs to 13 residues. This CDR3 reads CASIRPTSGEQYF. The CDR3 DNA sequence: TGTGCCAGTATCCGGCCCACCTCGGGCGAGCAGTACTTC.

The V gene is TRBV5-5, the J gene TRBJ2-5; the match to TRBD1 covers 9 bases. Looked up from germline, CDR1 is SGHKS and CDR2 is YYEKEE (reference sequence). This CDR3 comprises 15 residues. J gave up 3 bases and V 4 bases, and 7 bases lay outside the gene matches. This chain's CDR3 is CASSRGDREEETQYF. CDR3 coding DNA: TGTGCCAGCAGCCGGGGGGACAGGGAGGAAGAGACCCAGTACTTC.

The rearrangement joins TRBV7-2 to TRBJ2-3; D possibly corresponds to TRBD1 (6 bases). The germline CDR1 and CDR2 sequences are SGHTA and FQGNSA. This CDR3 has 14 amino acids. Trimming pared 6 bases from V and 6 bases from J, leaving 16 bases between. CDR3 in DNA: TGTGCCAGCAGTCCCGGGACACCCGGGGATACGCAGTATTTT. It is translated as CASSPGTPGDTQYF.

The chain is built from TRBV5-6 and TRBJ2-2; D is unclear. CDR3 length: 14 amino acids. The V end was cut by 0 bases, the J end by 1 base, with 4 bases between. From germline, CDR1 is SGHDT and CDR2 YYEEEE. CDR3 loop: CASSLVLNTGELFF. The DNA of the CDR3 is TGTGCCAGCAGCTTGGTTTTGAACACCGGGGAGCTGTTTTTT.

The chain employs TRBV19 and TRBJ1-2, with a weak D call TRBD1 (5 bases). The CDR3 is 15 amino acids. The V gene lost 6 bases and the J gene lost 2 bases, with 16 bases spanning the gap. Germline V gene lookup returns CDR1 LNHDA and CDR2 SQIVND (reference sequence). The CDR3 coding sequence is TGTGCCAGTAGCAGGGACGTACATGGGAACTATGGCTACACCTTC. It codes for CASSRDVHGNYGYTF.

The chain links TRBV28 to TRBJ2-7; D call uncertain. CDR3 length: 10 amino acids. Deletions cut 8 bases from V and 2 bases from J, with 4 bases between. Germline assignment: CDR1 MDHEN and CDR2 SYDVKM. The CDR3 sequence is CASGTYEQYF. Written as DNA, the CDR3 is TGTGCCAGCGGGACCTACGAGCAGTACTTC.

This chain connects TRBV18 to TRBJ2-1; 9 bases match TRBD2. The CDR3 sequence is 15 residues long. Germline V gives CDR1 KGHSH, CDR2 LQKENI. Trimming took 0 bases from V and 10 from J; bases not matched to a gene: 7. CDR3: CASSPPNSGSGEQFF. The CDR3 DNA follows: TGTGCCAGCTCACCACCGAATAGCGGGAGTGGGGAGCAGTTCTTC. The variable domain in full, completed from reference TRBV18 and TRBJ2-1, reads NAGVMQNPRHLVRRRGQEARLRCSPMKGHSHVYWYRQLPEEGLKFMVYLQKENIIDESGMPKERFSAEFPKEGPSILRIQQVVRGDSAAYFCASSPPNSGSGEQFFGPGTRLTVL.